A selection of T cell receptor beta chains follows, all from one sample in a study of OX40 agonist ivuxolimab in advanced cancers. This table comes from immunoSEQ multiplex PCR, and its TCRdb copy is limited to in-frame clones, with some not included. The sample carries tens of thousands of clones, 88% recorded once. This specimen consisted of CD4+ or CD8+ T cells sorted from blood, obtained in a trial of the OX40 agonist ivuxolimab. The source is an adult with an advanced solid tumor such as melanoma, head and neck, liver or kidney cancer. CDR3s include the opening cysteine and the closing phenylalanine or tryptophan. The D gene is left open where the match is weak. A row's size may be missing; if present it is once, few, many or a size class.

clone_size	v_call	d_call	j_call	cdr3_nt	cdr3_aa
NA	TRBV6-6	NA	TRBJ2-3	TGTGCCAGCATACCCCCGGAGTCAGAAGATACGCAGTATTTT	CASIPPESEDTQYF
NA	TRBV4-1	TRBD2	TRBJ2-2	TGCGCCATCCATCGAGGGAGGGCCAGGGTCGGGGAGCTGTTTTTT	CAIHRGRARVGELFF
NA	TRBV2	NA	TRBJ2-6	TGTGCCAGCGCCCAGGGGGGGGGAACCTCTGGGGCCAACGTCCTGACTTTC	CASAQGGGTSGANVLTF
NA	TRBV27	TRBD2	TRBJ2-5	TGTGCCAGCAGCGCCAGCGGGGGGGCCTATGAGACCCAGTACTTC	CASSASGGAYETQYF
NA	TRBV7-9	TRBD2	TRBJ2-2	TGTGCCAGCAGCATTAGCGGGTACACCGGGGAGCTGTTTTTT	CASSISGYTGELFF
NA	TRBV7-6	NA	TRBJ1-1	TGTGCCAGCAGCTTTCGAGCGGATGGCACTGAAGCTTTCTTT	CASSFRADGTEAFF
NA	TRBV6-1	NA	TRBJ2-7	TGTGCCAGCAGCCCCCGGGAGCTTTACGAGCAGTACTTC	CASSPRELYEQYF
NA	TRBV18	NA	TRBJ1-3	TGTGCCAGCTCACCAGTAGGCCCGAAAGGATCTGGAAACACCATATATTTT	CASSPVGPKGSGNTIYF
NA	TRBV19	NA	TRBJ1-6	TGTGCCACTAAGAGGGGGAATTCACCCCTCCACTTT	CATKRGNSPLHF
NA	TRBV7-8	NA	TRBJ2-1	TGTGCCAGCAGCTTAATCGGGACCAACAATGAGCAGTTCTTC	CASSLIGTNNEQFF
NA	TRBV27	TRBD2	TRBJ2-7	TGTGCCACCCGGGGTAGCGGGATCGATGAGCAGTACTTC	CATRGSGIDEQYF
medium-sized	TRBV11-2	NA	TRBJ2-3	TGTGCCAGCAGCTCAGAGGGGCTTTTCACAGATACGCAGTATTTT	CASSSEGLFTDTQYF
NA	TRBV6-1	TRBD1	TRBJ2-7	TGTGCCAGCAGTCCAAGGGACAGCTCCTACGAGCAGTACTTC	CASSPRDSSYEQYF
NA	TRBV15	TRBD2	TRBJ2-7	TGTGCCACCAGTGATAGCGGGGGCCCAAGCTCCTACGAGCAGTACTTC	CATSDSGGPSSYEQYF
NA	TRBV7-2	NA	TRBJ2-5	TGTGCCAGCAGCTCATTAGGGGGACAAGAGACCCAGTACTTC	CASSSLGGQETQYF
NA	TRBV29-1	NA	TRBJ1-2	TGCAGCGTTCCCCCTTTCGAGGGGACGAGTGGCTTC	CSVPPFEGTSGF
NA	TRBV7-6	TRBD1	TRBJ2-7	TGTGCCAGCAGCGAGGGACAGGGGGTATACGAGCAGTACTTC	CASSEGQGVYEQYF
NA	TRBV19	NA	TRBJ1-1	TGTGCCAGTAGTATATCAGCGAACACTGAAGCTTTCTTT	CASSISANTEAFF
NA	TRBV5-6	NA	TRBJ1-2	TGTGCCAGCAGCCCATTCGTAACCTCACTAACTCCCTCTAACTATGGCTACACCTTC	CASSPFVTSLTPSNYGYTF
NA	TRBV6-5	NA	TRBJ1-4	TGTGCCAGCAGTCCCCGAGGGAGAAGAGAAAAACTGTTTTTT	CASSPRGRREKLFF
few	TRBV4-2	NA	TRBJ2-5	TGTGCCAGCAGCCAAGATCGAACAAAGACCCAGTACTTC	CASSQDRTKTQYF
NA	TRBV13	NA	TRBJ2-7	TGTGCCAGCAGCTTAGCCCCGCTGATCTACGAGCAGTACTTC	CASSLAPLIYEQYF
NA	TRBV6-5	TRBD2	TRBJ2-7	TGTGCCAGCAGTTACTTTAGCGGGGGGGGGTACGAGCAGTACTTC	CASSYFSGGGYEQYF
once	TRBV13	NA	TRBJ2-7	TGTGCCAGCAGCTCAGGGGTCTACGAGCAGTACTTC	CASSSGVYEQYF
NA	TRBV4-1	TRBD2	TRBJ2-7	TGCGCCAGCAGCCCACGGGGGGAGAGCTCCTACGAGCAGTACTTC	CASSPRGESSYEQYF
NA	TRBV2	TRBD2	TRBJ2-2	TGTGCCAGCAATGGGGGACTAGCGGACACCGGGGAGCTGTTTTTT	CASNGGLADTGELFF
NA	TRBV5-6	NA	TRBJ1-5	TGTGCCAGCAGCTTGGCGAGCGCAACCAATCAGCCCCAGCATTTT	CASSLASATNQPQHF
NA	TRBV7-2	NA	TRBJ2-7	TGTGCCAGCAGCTTAGACGGGGAGCAGTACTTC	CASSLDGEQYF
few	TRBV27	TRBD2	TRBJ2-7	TGTGCCAGCTCCACTAGCGGGGATTACTACGAGCAGTACTTC	CASSTSGDYYEQYF
NA	TRBV13	TRBD1	TRBJ2-1	TGTGCCAGCAGTTTTTCCGGGACAGGGACCTACAATGAGCAGTTCTTC	CASSFSGTGTYNEQFF
NA	TRBV6-6	TRBD2	TRBJ2-7	TGTGCCAGCAGTTACGGGCGGGAGGCTTTCTCCTACGAGCAGTACTTC	CASSYGREAFSYEQYF
NA	TRBV28	NA	TRBJ2-2	TGTGCCAGCAGTCTACCACCTATGGGACTCATCACCGGGGAGCTGTTTTTT	CASSLPPMGLITGELFF
NA	TRBV7-9	NA	TRBJ2-1	TGTGCCAGTCAGAGAGGCGACAGGAGCTCCTACAATGAGCAGTTCTTC	CASQRGDRSSYNEQFF
NA	TRBV29-1	NA	TRBJ2-1	TGCAGCGTTGAATCGGCCAGCTCCTACAATGAGCAGTTCTTC	CSVESASSYNEQFF
NA	TRBV23-1	NA	TRBJ2-5	TGCGCCAGCAGTCAAACGGGATCGAAGAAGACCCAGTACTTC	CASSQTGSKKTQYF
NA	TRBV5-6	NA	TRBJ2-7	TGTGCCAGCAGCTTGGGGAGGGGCAGGGACGAGCAGTACTTC	CASSLGRGRDEQYF
NA	TRBV28	TRBD1	TRBJ1-3	TGTGCCAGCAGTTTAATACAGGGGCCTACTGGAAACACCATATATTTT	CASSLIQGPTGNTIYF
NA	TRBV6-6	NA	TRBJ1-2	TGTGCCAGCACCCCCCGGTGGGGGAACTATGGCTACACCTTC	CASTPRWGNYGYTF
NA	TRBV30	NA	TRBJ2-1	TGTGCCTGGAGTCCCACATGGAATGAGCAGTTCTTC	CAWSPTWNEQFF
NA	TRBV19	TRBD2	TRBJ2-7	TGTGCCAGTAACCCTAGCGGAAACTACGAGCAGTACTTC	CASNPSGNYEQYF
NA	TRBV5-6	NA	TRBJ1-1	TGTGCCAGCAGCTTGGCCATACTCTCCACTGAAGCTTTCTTT	CASSLAILSTEAFF
few	TRBV6-5	NA	TRBJ2-5	TGTGCCAGCAGTGACCTGGGGGCGGCCCAGTACTTC	CASSDLGAAQYF
NA	TRBV6-1	NA	TRBJ2-7	TGTGCCGTTCGTCATGAGGACCTGGGCGAGCAGTACTTC	CAVRHEDLGEQYF
once	TRBV5-4	NA	TRBJ1-6	TGTGCCAGCAGCTTGAGGCCTCCACAATCACCCCTCCACTTT	CASSLRPPQSPLHF
NA	TRBV4-1	TRBD1	TRBJ1-3	TGCGCCAGCAGCCACCAGACAGGGACTGGAAACACCATATATTTT	CASSHQTGTGNTIYF
NA	TRBV6-5	NA	TRBJ1-5	TGTGCCAGCAGTACTGGGACCGGAGAGCCCCAGCATTTT	CASSTGTGEPQHF
once	TRBV7-8	NA	TRBJ2-7	TGTGCCAGCAGCTACCGGGACTCCTCAACCTACGAGCAGTACTTC	CASSYRDSSTYEQYF
NA	TRBV30	TRBD1	TRBJ1-6	TGTGCCTGGAGTTCTCAGGGGGCAGTTTTTTCACCCCTCCACTTT	CAWSSQGAVFSPLHF
NA	TRBV6-6	TRBD2	TRBJ2-3	TGTGCCAGCAGTGGACTAGCGGGGGGGCCGGATACGCAGTATTTT	CASSGLAGGPDTQYF
NA	TRBV7-7	NA	TRBJ2-7	TGTGCTAGCAGCTTAAGTGGGGCCTACGAGCAGTACTTC	CASSLSGAYEQYF
NA	TRBV6-6	NA	TRBJ2-7	TGTGCCAGCAGGCTAGAACAGGGTCGACCTTCCTACGAGCAGTACTTC	CASRLEQGRPSYEQYF
NA	TRBV16	NA	TRBJ2-1	TGTGCCAGCAGTCCCGACGCGACGCCGTACAATGAGCAGTTCTTC	CASSPDATPYNEQFF
NA	TRBV2	NA	TRBJ2-1	TGTGCCAGGCGGGCCAAACGAGGTGAGCAGTTCTTC	CARRAKRGEQFF
NA	TRBV19	NA	TRBJ2-3	TGTGCCAGTAGTATCGCGACAGGTCGCACAGATACGCAGTATTTT	CASSIATGRTDTQYF
once	TRBV5-1	NA	TRBJ1-5	TGCGCCAGCAGCTTGTCCGGGGAGAATCAGCCCCAGCATTTT	CASSLSGENQPQHF
NA	TRBV28	NA	TRBJ1-5	TGTGCCAGCTGTCAAGTCCCTCGGGGCAATCAGCCCCAGCATTTT	CASCQVPRGNQPQHF
medium-sized	TRBV6-1	TRBD1	TRBJ1-2	TGTGCCAGCAGTGAGACAGGGAAGGATGGCTACACCTTC	CASSETGKDGYTF
NA	TRBV6-6	NA	TRBJ2-3	TGTGCCAGCAGTTACGGGTGGATGTCTGATACGCAGTATTTT	CASSYGWMSDTQYF
NA	TRBV4-1	NA	TRBJ1-5	TGCGCCAGCAGCCAAGATCTCCGAGCTAATCAGCCCCAGCATTTT	CASSQDLRANQPQHF